This entry concerns a single T cell receptor beta chain. Other DNA sequences from this sample encode an identical CDR3 as well. Here immunoSEQ multiplex PCR was the method, and the copy in TCRdb shows in-frame clones only, minus some. Among over 150,000 clones listed, around 90% were seen once. Germline-derived CDR1 and CDR2 are SGDLS and YYNGEE. Trimming stripped 2 bases from V and 0 bases from J, with 8 bases between. This CDR3 is 14 amino acids long. This sample was included in a study of blood T cell repertoires in COVID-19. Sequencing input: peripheral blood. This receptor was obtained from a man in his fifties who had recovered from COVID-19. The chain employs TRBV9 and TRBJ1-1; perhaps TRBD1 as D (5 bases). CDR3 amino acids: CASSVGALNTEAFF. The CDR3 region has the DNA TGTGCCAGCAGCGTTGGGGCTCTGAACACTGAAGCTTTCTTT. Based on the CDR3 plus reference TRBV9 and TRBJ1-1, the full variable domain is DSGVTQTPKHLITATGQRVTLRCSPRSGDLSVYWYQQSLDQGLQFLIQYYNGEERAKGNILERFSAQQFPDLHSELNLSSLELGDSALYFCASSVGALNTEAFFGQGTRLTVV.